The 10 T cell receptor beta chains below all came from one sample that was sequenced in a study of blood T cell repertoires in COVID-19. TCRdb's copy holds only in-frame clones and misses some; the assay was immunoSEQ multiplex PCR. The table records 400,000 to 450,000 clones, about nine tenths of them present only once. The specimen was peripheral blood. Every receptor here comes from a woman in her twenties or thirties with active or convalescent COVID-19.

This clone occurred a few times. The chain carries TRBV11-2 and TRBJ2-3; tentatively, D is TRBD1 (5 bases). The germline gives CDR1 SGHAT, CDR2 FQNNGV. Trimming took off 1 base at V and 0 bases at J, with 11 bases between the two ends. The length of the CDR3 is 16 residues. The CDR3 region is CASSLGFAGSTDTQYF. DNA of the CDR3: TGTGCCAGCAGCTTAGGGTTTGCAGGGAGCACAGATACGCAGTATTTT.

The chain has TRBV7-9 and TRBJ2-7, with no clear D. The CDR3 is 13 amino acids. CDR1 and CDR2 (germline): SEHNR, FQNEAQ (reference sequence). V lost 5 bases and J lost 7, with 15 bases in between. The CDR3 region is CASSPAAEVEQYF. DNA for the CDR3: TGTGCCAGCAGCCCTGCGGCAGAGGTAGAGCAGTACTTC.

V and J are TRBV5-4 and TRBJ2-7; possibly TRBD2 for D (6 bases). The V end was cut by 5 bases, the J end by 2 bases, with 17 bases between. CDR3 size: 15 residues. Germline V lookup: CDR1 SGHNT, CDR2 YYREEE (reference sequence). CDR3 loop: CASSSDGRGPYEQYF. In DNA form, the CDR3 reads TGTGCCAGCAGTTCGGATGGGCGGGGACCCTACGAGCAGTACTTC.

The chain joins TRBV6-5 to TRBJ1-6; possibly TRBD1 for D (5 bases). The CDR3 loop spans 14 amino acids. The V gene lost 6 bases and the J gene lost 7 bases, with 13 bases spanning the gap. CDR1 is MNHEY and CDR2 is SVGAGI in the germline V gene. CDR3 loop: CASRWGTSNSPLHF. CDR3 sequence (DNA): TGTGCCAGCAGGTGGGGGACTTCCAATTCACCCCTCCACTTT.

This clone has just a few counts. The rearrangement joins TRBV27 to TRBJ2-1; D is unclear. CDR1 is MNHEY, CDR2 SMNVEV, per germline (reference sequence). The length of the CDR3 is 15 residues. V lost 2 bases to trimming and J lost 0 bases, with 8 bases between them. In DNA form, the CDR3 reads TGTGCCAGCAGTTTAGCGGAGAGCTCCTACAATGAGCAGTTCTTC. The encoded protein is CASSLAESSYNEQFF.

The V gene is TRBV3-1 (or the pseudogene TRBV3-2), the J gene TRBJ1-2; 10 bases line up with TRBD1. The germline V gene encodes CDR1 LGHDT and CDR2 YNNKEL (reference sequence). The CDR3 loop spans 15 amino acids. V was pared by 1 base and J by 5 bases, with 4 bases of the junction left unmatched. This CDR3 reads CASSQATGQGYGYTF. The CDR3 bases are TGTGCCAGCAGCCAAGCAACGGGACAGGGGTATGGCTACACCTTC.

The rearrangement uses TRBV14 and TRBJ1-2, with D hard to call. The CDR3 spans 14 residues. The germline V gene has CDR1 SGHDN and CDR2 FVKESK. Trimming took off 0 bases at V and 3 bases at J, with 8 bases between the two ends. The CDR3 loop is CASSQEGGYYGYTF. The CDR3 nucleotides read TGTGCCAGCAGCCAAGAAGGCGGGTACTATGGCTACACCTTC.

The J gene is TRBJ2-1, the V gene TRBV5-4; D is ambiguous. This CDR3 region has 15 residues. Trimming shortened V by 0 bases and J by 0 bases, and 7 bases separated the two germline ends. The germline V gene has CDR1 SGHNT and CDR2 YYREEE (reference sequence). CDR3 region: CASSLEKSSYNEQFF. In DNA form, the CDR3 reads TGTGCCAGCAGCTTGGAAAAGAGCTCCTACAATGAGCAGTTCTTC.

V is TRBV19 and J is TRBJ1-1; D uncertain. Per germline, CDR1 LNHDA and CDR2 SQIVND (reference sequence). This CDR3 has 13 residues. V lost 5 bases, J lost 2 bases, and 9 bases lay in between. The CDR3 spells CASSPTVNTEAFF. As DNA, the CDR3 is TGTGCCAGTAGTCCTACAGTCAACACTGAAGCTTTCTTT.

J is TRBJ1-3 and V is TRBV7-8, with a weak D call TRBD1 (5 bases). Germline assignment: CDR1 SGHVS and CDR2 FQNEAQ. This CDR3 has 14 residues. V was trimmed by 5 bases and J by 4 bases, leaving 12 bases between them. In DNA form, the CDR3 reads TGTGCCAGCAGCCCCCAAGGGGCAGGAAACACCATATATTTT. Translated: CASSPQGAGNTIYF.